One and the same sample provided the 18 T cell receptor beta chains below, sequenced in a study of shared clonotypes between healthy human individuals. Generated by immunoSEQ multiplex PCR, the TCRdb table keeps only in-frame clones and is missing some. The sample shows about 79,000 clones, 62% of them seen only once. Source material: memory CD8+ T cells sorted from blood. The subset is: CD45RO+ cells pooled with CCR7-negative TemRA cells. The receptor set was obtained from a man aged 25 to 45 in good health.

This clone was seen repeatedly, ten times or more. The chain combines TRBV6-6 with TRBJ2-7, with 13 bases fitting TRBD2. Germline V lookup: CDR1 MNHNY, CDR2 SVGAGI (reference sequence). V dropped 5 bases and J dropped 7; count of bases not matched to a gene: 8. CDR3 length equals 15 residues. As DNA, the CDR3 is TGTGCCAGCAGTGACGGACTAGCGGGAGATCAAGAGCAGTACTTC. Translating gives CASSDGLAGDQEQYF.

This clone was observed a single time. The rearrangement links TRBV11-2 to TRBJ2-7; weak D call: TRBD1 (5 bases). V lost 5 bases, J lost 2 bases, and 13 bases lay in between. This CDR3 has 14 residues. Germline V CDR1 and CDR2: SGHAT, FQNNGV. The DNA for the CDR3 is TGTGCCAGCAGCAGAGACGGACAAACCTACGAGCAGTACTTC. Its protein product is CASSRDGQTYEQYF.

This clone showed up just a few times. The rearrangement uses TRBV25-1 and TRBJ1-5; D remains unclear. The CDR3 extends over 16 amino acids. With 2 bases removed from V and 0 bases from J, the gap between germline ends came to 11 bases. CDR1 is MGHDK, CDR2 SYGVNS, per germline. In DNA form, the CDR3 reads TGTGCCAGCAGTGAACCCGGTCCGAATAGCAATCAGCCCCAGCATTTT. Protein sequence: CASSEPGPNSNQPQHF.

This clone was found many times. The chain combines TRBV6-1 with TRBJ2-5; a weak D match, TRBD1 (5 bases). The CDR3 sequence is 13 residues long. Germline CDR1 is MNHNS and CDR2 is SASEGT. V was clipped by 5 bases and J by 3 bases, with 10 bases between them. This CDR3 reads CASSRVQEETQYF. The CDR3 nucleotides are TGTGCCAGCAGTCGGGTACAGGAAGAGACCCAGTACTTC.

The chain uses TRBV7-9 and TRBJ1-1, with 8 positions matching TRBD1. The V gene end was trimmed by 5 bases and the J gene end by 0 bases; junction bases not matched to a gene: 8. The CDR3 has 16 amino acids. In germline, CDR1 is SEHNR, CDR2 FQNEAQ (reference sequence). The CDR3 sequence is CASSGQGQTMNTEAFF. CDR3 bases: TGTGCCAGCAGCGGACAGGGCCAAACCATGAACACTGAAGCTTTCTTT.

This clone came up a few times. This chain links TRBV27 with TRBJ2-1; 9 nucleotides agree with TRBD2. CDR1 is MNHEY, CDR2 SMNVEV, per germline (reference sequence). CDR3 length: 15 residues. V trimming: 8 bases; J trimming: 6 bases; junction bases outside the gene matches: 11. The CDR3 reads CASRLPVAGVNEQFF. The CDR3 DNA reads as TGTGCCAGCCGACTTCCCGTAGCGGGAGTCAATGAGCAGTTCTTC.

This clone was found once. This sample also contains other DNA sequences that code for the same CDR3. The chain uses TRBV30 and TRBJ2-5; possible D gene TRBD1, 5 bases. Germline V gene lookup returns CDR1 GTSNPN and CDR2 SVGIG (reference sequence). The CDR3 is 12 residues long. Trimming left V 4 bases short and J 0 bases short, with 6 bases between. The CDR3 reads CAWTRDQETQYF. In DNA form, the CDR3 reads TGTGCCTGGACCAGGGACCAAGAGACCCAGTACTTC.

This chain joins TRBV19 and TRBJ2-1; 10 bases map to TRBD1. This CDR3 is 16 amino acids long. Trimming at V came to 4 bases and at J to 8 bases, leaving 11 bases not matched to a gene. Looked up from germline, CDR1 is LNHDA and CDR2 is SQIVND (reference sequence). The CDR3 nucleotides read TGTGCCAGTAGTACGGGAAGACAGGGGGCTTGGGATGAGCAGTTCTTC. Encoded protein: CASSTGRQGAWDEQFF. The whole variable domain, remainder taken from reference TRBV19 and TRBJ2-1, is DGGITQSPKYLFRKEGQNVTLSCEQNLNHDAMYWYRQDPGQGLRLIYYSQIVNDFQKGDIAEGYSVSREKKESFPLTVTSAQKNPTAFYLCASSTGRQGAWDEQFFGPGTRLTVL.

V usage is TRBV4-1 and J usage is TRBJ2-7; D possibly corresponds to TRBD2 (6 bases). V lost 4 bases and J lost 3, with 10 bases in between. There are 13 residues in the CDR3. Germline V lookup: CDR1 MGHRA, CDR2 YSYEKL. CDR3 sequence (DNA): TGCGCCAGCAGCCCGGGACTTGGCTACGAGCAGTACTTC. Encoded protein: CASSPGLGYEQYF.

The chain employs TRBV4-3 and TRBJ1-2, with D uncertain. Trimming left V 1 base short and J 6 bases short, with 12 bases between. This CDR3 spans 14 amino acids. Germline-derived CDR1 and CDR2 are LGHNA and YSLEER. CDR3 loop: CASSQGLGTHGYTF. The CDR3 nucleotides are TGCGCCAGCAGCCAAGGGTTAGGTACGCATGGCTACACCTTC.

V usage is TRBV9 and J usage is TRBJ2-7, with 7 bases identical to TRBD1. J was trimmed by 0 bases and V by 0 bases; bases with no gene match: 3. Germline CDR1 is SGDLS and CDR2 is YYNGEE. This CDR3 region has 15 residues. CDR3 amino acids: CASSVAAGGSYEQYF. The CDR3 region has the DNA TGTGCCAGCAGCGTAGCAGCAGGGGGCTCCTACGAGCAGTACTTC.

The rearrangement joins TRBV6-4 to TRBJ2-5; 7 nucleotides align to TRBD1. The germline V gene encodes CDR1 MRHNA and CDR2 SNTAGT. After removal of 3 bases from V and 2 bases from J, the junction contained 9 bases not matched to a gene. This CDR3 region has 16 residues. The CDR3 sequence is CASSEKGGQPQETQYF. The CDR3 nucleotides read TGTGCCAGCAGTGAAAAAGGGGGACAGCCTCAAGAGACCCAGTACTTC.

This clone appeared a single time. This rearrangement joins TRBV7-2 to TRBJ1-1; a weak D match, TRBD1 (6 bases). The germline V and J ends were trimmed by 1 base and 9 bases, with 15 bases remaining between them. This CDR3 has 14 amino acids. Germline V CDR1 and CDR2: SGHTA, FQGNSA. CDR3 in DNA: TGTGCCAGCAGCTTAGAGGCCCAGGGGAAGAAAGCTTTCTTT. It specifies CASSLEAQGKKAFF. The whole variable domain, remainder taken from reference TRBV7-2 and TRBJ1-1, is GAGVSQSPSNKVTEKGKDVELRCDPISGHTALYWYRQSLGQGLEFLIYFQGNSAPDKSGLPSDRFSAERTGGSVSTLTIQRTQQEDSAVYLCASSLEAQGKKAFFGQGTRLTVV.

The chain links TRBV2 to TRBJ1-5, with 7 bases matching TRBD1. CDR3 size: 15 residues. V shed 6 bases and J 6 bases; nucleotides not matched to a gene: 11. The germline CDR1 and CDR2 sequences are SNHLY and FYNNEI. CDR3 sequence: CASSPRQGSGQPQHF. The CDR3 DNA reads TGTGCCAGCAGCCCAAGACAGGGATCCGGTCAGCCCCAGCATTTT.

The V gene is TRBV16, the J gene TRBJ1-2, with 9 bases fitting TRBD1. The CDR3 is made up of 15 amino acids. Germline CDR1 reads KGHSY; CDR2 reads FQNENV. V lost 2 bases to trimming and J lost 7 bases; unmatched junction nucleotides: 8. The CDR3 DNA follows: TGTGCCAGCAGCCAAACCGGGACAGGGTCCGGTGGCTACACCTTC. Residues: CASSQTGTGSGGYTF.

The V call is TRBV4-2, the J call TRBJ2-7; tentatively, D is TRBD1 or TRBD2 (5 bases each). CDR3 length equals 15 residues. V was clipped by 4 bases and J by 0 bases, with 13 bases between them. Germline V lookup: CDR1 LGHNA, CDR2 YNFKEQ. Written as DNA, the CDR3 is TGTGCCAGCAGCCCCGGGACCATCAGCTCCTACGAGCAGTACTTC. As protein: CASSPGTISSYEQYF.

The V gene is TRBV5-5, the J gene TRBJ1-1; tentative D call: TRBD1 (5 bases). V dropped 0 bases and J dropped 1 base, with 10 bases sitting between them. Germline V gene sequence: CDR1 SGHKS, CDR2 YYEKEE (reference sequence). There are 15 residues in the CDR3. CDR3 protein: CASSLGWGPNTEAFF. The CDR3 DNA reads as TGTGCCAGCAGCTTGGGTTGGGGACCGAACACTGAAGCTTTCTTT.

The CDR3 DNA follows: TGTGCCAGCAGACCGGGACTTAGCACAGATACGCAGTATTTT. Amino acid sequence: CASRPGLSTDTQYF. J is TRBJ2-3 and V is TRBV27; a weak D match, TRBD2 (6 bases). In germline, CDR1 is MNHEY, CDR2 SMNVEV (reference sequence). The CDR3 totals 14 residues. V lost 6 bases, J lost 0 bases, and 10 bases lay in between.